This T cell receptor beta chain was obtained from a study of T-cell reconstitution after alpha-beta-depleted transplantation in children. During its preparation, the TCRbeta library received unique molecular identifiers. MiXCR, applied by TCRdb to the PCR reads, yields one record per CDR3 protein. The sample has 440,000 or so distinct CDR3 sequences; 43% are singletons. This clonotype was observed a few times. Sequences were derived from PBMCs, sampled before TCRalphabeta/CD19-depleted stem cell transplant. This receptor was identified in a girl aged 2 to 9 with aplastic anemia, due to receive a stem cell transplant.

The CDR3 reads CASSLVVGGPQETQYF. The DNA of the CDR3 is TGCGCCAGCAGCTTGGTCGTGGGAGGGCCCCAAGAGACCCAGTACTTC. J is TRBJ2-5 and V is TRBV5-1, with 7 bases aligning to TRBD2. V shed 0 bases and J 1 base; nucleotides not matched to a gene: 6. CDR1 SGHRS and CDR2 YFSETQ come from the germline V gene. The CDR3 contains 16 residues.